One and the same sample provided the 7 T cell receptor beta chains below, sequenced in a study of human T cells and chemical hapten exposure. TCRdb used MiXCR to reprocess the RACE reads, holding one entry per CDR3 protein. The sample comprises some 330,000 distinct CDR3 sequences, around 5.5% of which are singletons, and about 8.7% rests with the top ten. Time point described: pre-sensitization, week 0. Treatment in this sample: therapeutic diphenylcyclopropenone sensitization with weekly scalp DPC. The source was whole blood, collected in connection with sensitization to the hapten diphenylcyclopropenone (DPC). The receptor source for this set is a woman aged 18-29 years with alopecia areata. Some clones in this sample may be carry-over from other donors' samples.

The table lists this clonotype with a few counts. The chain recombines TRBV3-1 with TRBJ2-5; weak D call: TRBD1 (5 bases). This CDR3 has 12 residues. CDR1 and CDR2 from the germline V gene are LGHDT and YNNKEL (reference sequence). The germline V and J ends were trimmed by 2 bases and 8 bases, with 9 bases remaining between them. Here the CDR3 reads CASSQIRGTQYF. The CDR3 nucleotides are TGTGCCAGCAGCCAAATAAGGGGTACCCAGTACTTC.

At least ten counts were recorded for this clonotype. For the CDR3, the DNA is TGTGCCAGCAGCTTTACGGGGGCTTACGGGAATCAGCCCCAGCATTTT. This gives the protein CASSFTGAYGNQPQHF. V usage is TRBV7-2 and J usage is TRBJ1-5; the D gene is possibly TRBD1 (6 bases). CDR1 SGHTA and CDR2 FQGNSA come from the germline V gene. The V end lost 3 bases, the J end lost 4 bases, and 16 bases lay between the germline ends. The CDR3 contains 16 residues.

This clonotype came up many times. CDR3 bases: TGTGCCAGCAGTCCACAGGGGATTGAAGCTTTCTTT. The encoded protein is CASSPQGIEAFF. The chain uses TRBV12-3 or TRBV12-4 and TRBJ1-1; 7 nucleotides align to TRBD1. With V trimmed by 5 bases and J by 7 bases, 4 bases remained unmatched. This CDR3 region has 12 residues.

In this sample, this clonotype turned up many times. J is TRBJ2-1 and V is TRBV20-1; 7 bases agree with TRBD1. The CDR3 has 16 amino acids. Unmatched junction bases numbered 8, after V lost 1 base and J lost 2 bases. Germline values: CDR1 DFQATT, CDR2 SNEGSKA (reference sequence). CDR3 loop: CSARATGQGAYNEQFF. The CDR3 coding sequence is TGCAGTGCTAGAGCCACCGGGCAGGGGGCCTACAATGAGCAGTTCTTC.

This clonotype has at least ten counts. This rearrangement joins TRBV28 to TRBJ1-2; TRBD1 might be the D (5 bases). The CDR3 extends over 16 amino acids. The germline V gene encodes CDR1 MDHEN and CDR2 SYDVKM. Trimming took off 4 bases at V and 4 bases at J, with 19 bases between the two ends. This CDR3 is CASSSPDSLGGYGYTF. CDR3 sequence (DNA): TGTGCCAGCAGTTCGCCGGACTCCCTCGGGGGCTATGGCTACACCTTC.

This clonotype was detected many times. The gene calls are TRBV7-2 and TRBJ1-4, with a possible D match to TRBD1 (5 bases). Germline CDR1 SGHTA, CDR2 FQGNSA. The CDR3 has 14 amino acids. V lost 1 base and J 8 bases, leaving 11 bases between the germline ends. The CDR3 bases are TGTGCCAGCAGCTTAGAGAACTGGGGGGAAAAACTGTTTTTT. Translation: CASSLENWGEKLFF.

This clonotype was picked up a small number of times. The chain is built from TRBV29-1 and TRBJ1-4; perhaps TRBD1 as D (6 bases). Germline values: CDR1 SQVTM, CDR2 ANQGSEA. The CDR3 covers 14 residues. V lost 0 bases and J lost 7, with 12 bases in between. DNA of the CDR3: TGCAGCGTTGAAGATCAGGGGCGCGGTGAAAAACTGTTTTTT. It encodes CSVEDQGRGEKLFF. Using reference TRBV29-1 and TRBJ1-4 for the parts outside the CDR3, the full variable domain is SAVISQKPSRDICQRGTSLTIQCQVDSQVTMMFWYRQQPGQSLTLIATANQGSEATYESGFVIDKFPISRPNLTFSTLTVSNMSPEDSSIYLCSVEDQGRGEKLFFGSGTQLSVL.